These 13 T cell receptor beta chains originate from one sample sequenced in a study of CD8 T cells in Susac syndrome. Reverse transcription used about 0.45 to 1 ug RNA and random hexamers. TCRdb ran MiXCR on the immunoSEQ multiplex PCR reads and lists one entry per CDR3 protein. Among 240,000 or so distinct CDR3 sequences listed, about 96% were seen once. The material sequenced was CD4+ T cells from PBMCs. The origin of the receptors is a human donor with Susac syndrome.

The CDR3 is CASSNQITEAFF. The CDR3 DNA reads as TGTGCCAGCAGTAATCAGATCACTGAAGCTTTCTTT. The V gene is TRBV2, the J gene TRBJ1-1; the D is unclear. The CDR3 is made up of 12 amino acids. The germline V gene encodes CDR1 SNHLY and CDR2 FYNNEI. The V end was cut by 5 bases, the J end by 4 bases, with 8 bases between.

This clonotype was observed a handful of times. At one of its ends the junction is not consistent with the germline gene, which may arise from a read error. The chain uses TRBV4-1 and TRBJ2-5; D uncertain. CDR1 and CDR2 from the germline V gene are MGHRA and YSYEKL. The CDR3 is 12 amino acids. CDR3 region: CASSQDRGTQYF. The DNA of the CDR3 is TGTGCCAGCAGCCAAGATCGAGGGACCCAGTACTTC.

Notes on this clonotype: At one end, the junction sequence differs from germline, possibly due to a read error. The chain combines TRBV20-1 with TRBJ2-5, with a tentative D call TRBD1 (5 bases). The CDR3 is 16 residues long. Germline V gene lookup returns CDR1 DFQATT and CDR2 SNEGSKA (reference sequence). The DNA of the CDR3 is TGCAGTGCCGGACAAACTTCAGTAGCCAGCCAAAAGACCCAGTACTTC. Protein product: CSAGQTSVASQKTQYF.

This clonotype was observed once. The chain couples TRBV2 to TRBJ2-7, with 13 positions matching TRBD2. With 4 bases clipped from V and 2 bases from J, the junction kept 2 bases outside the gene matches. In germline, CDR1 is SNHLY, CDR2 FYNNEI. This CDR3 spans 15 amino acids. The CDR3 loop reads CASSGTSGRAYEQYF. The CDR3 coding sequence is TGTGCCAGCAGTGGGACTAGCGGGAGAGCCTACGAGCAGTACTTC.

The gene calls are TRBV20-1 and TRBJ2-7; D may be TRBD1 (6 bases). The CDR3 is made up of 15 amino acids. V was clipped by 4 bases and J by 5 bases, with 21 bases between them. The germline V gene has CDR1 DFQATT and CDR2 SNEGSKA (reference sequence). CDR3 sequence (DNA): TGCAGTGCTATTCAGGACAGTAGATCCCCGGACGAGCAGTACTTC. This translates into CSAIQDSRSPDEQYF.

The V gene is TRBV4-2, the J gene TRBJ2-7; perhaps TRBD1 as D (6 bases). The germline gives CDR1 LGHNA, CDR2 YNFKEQ. V lost 5 bases to trimming and J lost 3 bases, with 17 bases between them. CDR3 length: 15 residues. Here the CDR3 reads CASSTRDTDYYEQYF. In DNA form, the CDR3 reads TGTGCCAGCAGCACCCGGGACACCGACTACTACGAGCAGTACTTC.

The rearrangement joins TRBV9 to TRBJ2-7; 7 bases agree with TRBD1. Germline CDR1 is SGDLS and CDR2 is YYNGEE. The CDR3 sequence is 15 residues long. The V gene end was trimmed by 0 bases and the J gene end by 0 bases; junction bases not matched to a gene: 3. CDR3 coding DNA: TGTGCCAGCAGCGTAGCCCCAGGGGGCTCCTACGAGCAGTACTTC. Amino acid sequence: CASSVAPGGSYEQYF.

The chain is built from TRBV6-4 and TRBJ1-1; unclear D gene. Looked up from germline, CDR1 is MRHNA and CDR2 is SNTAGT. Between the trimmed V and J ends, which lost 3 bases and 3 bases, there was a span of 8 bases. This CDR3 spans 13 amino acids. CDR3 residues: CASSENRYTEAFF. The CDR3, as DNA: TGTGCCAGCAGTGAAAACCGATACACTGAAGCTTTCTTT.

The rearrangement joins TRBV30 to TRBJ2-7; a weak D match, TRBD2 (6 bases). V shed 0 bases and J shed 6 bases, with 12 bases lying between them. CDR1 is GTSNPN, CDR2 SVGIG, per germline (reference sequence). CDR3 length: 13 amino acids. CDR3 coding DNA: TGTGCCTGGAGTGTAGACGTAGCGGCCGAGCAGTACTTC. It codes for CAWSVDVAAEQYF.

This chain connects TRBV4-1 to TRBJ2-1, with TRBD2 matching over 12 bases. The CDR3 sequence is 15 residues long. Germline loops: CDR1 MGHRA, CDR2 YSYEKL. J was trimmed by 15 bases and V by 0 bases; bases with no gene match: 9. CDR3 nucleotide sequence: TGCGCCAGCAGCCAAGAGGCTAGCGGGAGGGCTCATAGGTTCTTC. Translated, it gives CASSQEASGRAHRFF.

This chain uses TRBV5-4 with TRBJ2-2, with D perhaps matching TRBD2 (6 bases). CDR3 length: 18 residues. Germline CDR1 and CDR2: SGHNT and YYREEE (reference sequence). V was shortened by 1 base and J by 1 base, with 17 bases between the two germline ends. The CDR3 loop reads CASSLRGLWRENTGELFF. The CDR3, as DNA: TGTGCCAGCAGCTTGAGGGGTTTGTGGCGGGAGAACACCGGGGAGCTGTTTTTT.

This sequence joins TRBV29-1 and TRBJ2-1, with D perhaps TRBD2 (7 bases). CDR1 SQVTM and CDR2 ANQGSEA come from the germline V gene. The V end lost 6 bases, the J end lost 9 bases, and 12 bases lay between the germline ends. CDR3 length: 11 amino acids. In DNA form, the CDR3 reads TGCAGCGTAGTAGGGGGGGGTGAGCAGTTCTTC. It is translated as CSVVGGGEQFF.

The chain employs TRBV30 and TRBJ1-1; D uncertain. The germline V and J ends were trimmed by 3 bases and 2 bases, with 19 bases remaining between them. This CDR3 comprises 16 residues. Germline V gives CDR1 GTSNPN, CDR2 SVGIG (reference sequence). The CDR3 bases are TGTGCCTGGAGCGACCCAAGTATGGAGGTAAACACTGAAGCTTTCTTT. It encodes CAWSDPSMEVNTEAFF.